These 24 T cell receptor beta chains share one sample of origin, sequenced in a study of blood T cell repertoires in COVID-19. Method: immunoSEQ multiplex PCR; TCRdb's copy keeps in-frame clones and lacks some. This table holds roughly 220,000 clones, around 81% found once. Sequencing was done on a sample of peripheral blood. Every receptor here comes from a woman in her twenties or thirties who had recovered from COVID-19.

This chain connects TRBV6-7 to TRBJ2-6, with a tentative D call TRBD2 (5 bases). Being an ORF, TRBV6-7 has a function that is uncertain. Trimming pared 7 bases from V and 5 bases from J, leaving 15 bases between. The CDR3 has 15 residues. The CDR3 region is CASIPRRARANVLTF. CDR3 in DNA: TGTGCCAGCATTCCCAGGCGGGCACGGGCCAACGTCCTGACTTTC.

CDR3 residues: CASSATGVNTEAFF. Written as DNA, the CDR3 is TGTGCCAGCAGCGCGACAGGAGTGAACACTGAAGCTTTCTTT. The chain joins TRBV9 to TRBJ1-1; perhaps TRBD1 as D (6 bases). This CDR3 contains 14 residues. Germline CDR1 is SGDLS and CDR2 is YYNGEE. The V and J ends lost 3 bases and 0 bases respectively, with 9 bases between them.

V usage is TRBV30 and J usage is TRBJ1-3; D uncertain. Trimming removed 2 bases at V and 0 bases at J, with 8 bases between. Germline lookup yields CDR1 GTSNPN and CDR2 SVGIG (reference sequence). This CDR3 contains 14 residues. This CDR3 reads CAWSLQSSGNTIYF. In DNA form, the CDR3 reads TGTGCCTGGAGTCTACAGAGCTCTGGAAACACCATATATTTT.

The chain joins TRBV11-3 to TRBJ2-5; the D gene is possibly TRBD2 (5 bases). The CDR3 has 13 amino acids. Trimming pared 1 base from V and 5 bases from J, leaving 8 bases between. Germline loops: CDR1 SGHNT, CDR2 YENEEA. The CDR3 DNA reads as TGTGCCAGCAGCTTAGGACTACAGGAGACCCAGTACTTC. This translates into CASSLGLQETQYF.

This chain links TRBV5-1 with TRBJ2-2; D perhaps matches TRBD2 (6 bases). The V gene lost 4 bases and the J gene lost 2 bases, with 12 bases spanning the gap. The CDR3 runs 15 residues. Germline V gene lookup returns CDR1 SGHRS and CDR2 YFSETQ. Written as DNA, the CDR3 is TGCGCCAGCAGCCCCAATAGCGGAAACACCGGGGAGCTGTTTTTT. As protein: CASSPNSGNTGELFF.

This chain joins TRBV2 and TRBJ1-5; D uncertain. The germline V and J ends were trimmed by 6 bases and 0 bases, with 6 bases remaining between them. Germline CDR1 and CDR2: SNHLY and FYNNEI. The CDR3 runs to 13 residues. This CDR3 is CASRADSNQPQHF. CDR3 coding DNA: TGTGCCAGCAGGGCAGATAGCAATCAGCCCCAGCATTTT.

This chain joins TRBV9 and TRBJ1-1; D is perhaps TRBD1 (6 bases). With 4 bases removed from V and 2 bases from J, the gap between germline ends came to 21 bases. CDR3 length: 17 residues. Looked up from germline, CDR1 is SGDLS and CDR2 is YYNGEE. The CDR3 reads CASSPTLMGARNTEAFF. CDR3 DNA: TGTGCCAGCAGCCCCACTTTGATGGGGGCGCGAAACACTGAAGCTTTCTTT.

This clone was detected ten times or more. The chain combines TRBV6-6 with TRBJ2-7; 8 positions match TRBD2. V lost 5 bases and J lost 3; bases outside the gene matches: 3. Germline lookup yields CDR1 MNHNY and CDR2 SVGAGI (reference sequence). This CDR3 has 13 amino acids. The CDR3, as DNA: TGTGCCAGCAGTCTCCGGGGGGGCTACGAGCAGTACTTC. Amino acids: CASSLRGGYEQYF.

This chain links TRBV19 with TRBJ2-7; 7 bases agree with TRBD2. After removal of 6 bases from V and 3 bases from J, the junction contained 14 bases not matched to a gene. Germline V gene sequence: CDR1 LNHDA, CDR2 SQIVND (reference sequence). CDR3 size: 16 residues. As DNA, the CDR3 is TGTGCCAGTAGCTATGCCAGCGGGGACTCTTACTACGAGCAGTACTTC. As protein: CASSYASGDSYYEQYF.

The V gene is TRBV24-1, the J gene TRBJ1-2; weak D call: TRBD1 (6 bases). Germline V gene sequence: CDR1 KGHDR, CDR2 SFDVKD. The V and J ends lost 9 bases and 8 bases respectively, with 15 bases between them. CDR3 length: 12 amino acids. The CDR3 is CATSRGFGGYTF. DNA for the CDR3: TGTGCCACCTCGAGGGGGTTCGGGGGCTACACCTTC.

The J gene is TRBJ2-2, the V gene TRBV9; D remains ambiguous. Germline V gene sequence: CDR1 SGDLS, CDR2 YYNGEE. This CDR3 has 13 amino acids. The V gene lost 4 bases and the J gene lost 7 bases, with 11 bases spanning the gap. Here the CDR3 DNA reads TGTGCCAGCAGCAAGATGCGGAGCGGGGAGCTGTTTTTT. It translates to CASSKMRSGELFF.

This clone was counted only a few times. The J gene is TRBJ2-1, the V gene TRBV11-2; tentative D call: TRBD2 (6 bases). V shed 4 bases and J shed 10 bases, with 11 bases lying between them. The CDR3 runs 12 residues. The V gene's germline CDR1 is SGHAT and CDR2 FQNNGV. The chain's CDR3 is CASSSGLTEQFF. The CDR3 region has the DNA TGTGCCAGCAGCTCGGGACTCACAGAGCAGTTCTTC.

The chain couples TRBV4-1 to TRBJ2-5; TRBD1 is a possible D gene (5 bases). The CDR3 is 15 residues long. The germline gives CDR1 MGHRA, CDR2 YSYEKL. The V end was cut by 3 bases, the J end by 1 base, with 12 bases between. The CDR3 bases are TGCGCCAGCAGCCACCCTCAGGGTCTCCAAGAGACCCAGTACTTC. This codes for CASSHPQGLQETQYF.

The chain has TRBV28 and TRBJ1-2; D is ambiguous. Trimming left V 6 bases short and J 0 bases short, with 17 bases between. The germline V gene has CDR1 MDHEN and CDR2 SYDVKM. The CDR3 is made up of 16 amino acids. CDR3 sequence: CASSPPLGDANYGYTF. Written as DNA, the CDR3 is TGTGCCAGCAGCCCTCCCCTGGGAGATGCTAACTATGGCTACACCTTC.

This chain links TRBV19 with TRBJ2-7, with 8 positions matching TRBD2. The CDR3 contains 13 residues. V dropped 9 bases and J dropped 6; count of bases not matched to a gene: 10. Germline V gives CDR1 LNHDA, CDR2 SQIVND (reference sequence). CDR3 sequence reads: CASSSSGGPEQYF. CDR3 DNA: TGTGCCAGCTCTTCCTCGGGGGGGCCCGAGCAGTACTTC.

The chain links TRBV4-1 to TRBJ1-5; D unresolved. The V and J ends lost 0 bases and 4 bases respectively, with 7 bases between them. Germline CDR1 and CDR2: MGHRA and YSYEKL. The CDR3 sequence is 14 residues long. The CDR3 coding sequence is TGCGCCAGCAGCCAAGAAGAGGTTAATCAGCCCCAGCATTTT. Translation gives CASSQEEVNQPQHF.

This chain joins TRBV27 and TRBJ2-5; maybe TRBD2 (6 bases). Germline loops: CDR1 MNHEY, CDR2 SMNVEV (reference sequence). Trimming shortened V by 5 bases and J by 3 bases, and 13 bases separated the two germline ends. The CDR3 contains 14 residues. The DNA for the CDR3 is TGTGCCAGCAGTGCCCTTGGAGGGGAAGAGACCCAGTACTTC. It codes for CASSALGGEETQYF.

V and J are TRBV28 and TRBJ1-1; D gene ambiguous. The CDR3 has 14 amino acids. V gave up 4 bases and J gave up 7 bases, with 16 bases separating them. Germline CDR1 and CDR2: MDHEN and SYDVKM. CDR3 in amino acids: CASSSVRLNDEAFF. CDR3 nucleotide sequence: TGTGCCAGCAGTTCCGTGCGGTTGAACGATGAAGCTTTCTTT.

The V gene is TRBV5-1, the J gene TRBJ2-1, with TRBD2 as a possible D gene (6 bases). Trimming took 4 bases from V and 8 from J, leaving 16 bases between them. CDR1 is SGHRS and CDR2 is YFSETQ in the germline V gene. The CDR3 covers 14 residues. In nucleotides, the CDR3 is TGCGCCAGCAGCCGACAACAACTAGCCGATGAGCAGTTCTTC. It encodes CASSRQQLADEQFF.

The chain has TRBV6-4 and TRBJ2-1, with D perhaps TRBD2 (7 bases). CDR3 size: 13 residues. The V end lost 3 bases, the J end lost 10 bases, and 13 bases lay between the germline ends. Looked up from germline, CDR1 is MRHNA and CDR2 is SNTAGT. The CDR3 DNA is TGTGCCAGCAGTGAGGAGGGAGGGGGAGAGCAGTTCTTC. Translation gives CASSEEGGGEQFF.

This clone was counted between two and nine times. The rearrangement links TRBV18 to TRBJ2-2; 13 nucleotides line up with TRBD2. CDR1 and CDR2 from the germline V gene are KGHSH and LQKENI. The V gene end was trimmed by 8 bases and the J gene end by 6 bases; junction bases not matched to a gene: 9. This CDR3 has 16 residues. The CDR3 loop is CASTRTSGSRAGELFF. The CDR3 bases are TGTGCCAGCACCCGGACTAGCGGGAGTAGAGCCGGGGAGCTGTTTTTT.

V gene TRBV28 combines with J gene TRBJ1-2; D perhaps matches TRBD1 (6 bases). V was pared by 6 bases and J by 5 bases, with 19 bases between. This CDR3 has 15 amino acids. The V gene's germline CDR1 is MDHEN and CDR2 SYDVKM. CDR3 sequence reads: CASSLPRGGQYGYTF. Written as DNA, the CDR3 is TGTGCCAGCAGCTTACCCCGAGGGGGACAATATGGCTACACCTTC.

The CDR3 here is CASSSTSGRADPIHEQYF. The CDR3 DNA reads as TGTGCCAGCAGCTCGACTAGCGGGAGGGCCGACCCCATCCACGAGCAGTACTTC. The chain couples TRBV7-9 to TRBJ2-7; 14 nucleotides match TRBD2. V was clipped by 4 bases and J by 5 bases; unmatched bases: 13. From germline, CDR1 is SEHNR and CDR2 FQNEAQ (reference sequence). CDR3 length: 18 residues.

V gene TRBV27 combines with J gene TRBJ2-1, with D hard to call. This CDR3 region has 13 residues. CDR1 is MNHEY, CDR2 SMNVEV, per germline (reference sequence). The V end was cut by 0 bases, the J end by 7 bases, with 7 bases between. The CDR3 bases are TGTGCCAGCAGTTTATCATCTAGGAATGAGCAGTTCTTC. It encodes CASSLSSRNEQFF.